This passage covers 27 T cell receptor beta chains from one sample sequenced in a study of T-cell memory formation after mild COVID-19. TCRdb re-analysed the 5' RACE reads in MiXCR, keeping a single row per CDR3 protein. The sample shows under 250,000 distinct CDR3 sequences, about 11% of them seen only once. Input material: PBMCs or a T cell subset sorted from them (not recorded which). Source of these receptors: a man aged 18-30 years who had mild COVID-19 (a few samples of this study predate the infection). Cell type and time point are not known.

This clonotype was recorded a few times. The chain combines TRBV20-1 with TRBJ1-6; TRBD1 matches 11 bases. The germline gives CDR1 DFQATT, CDR2 SNEGSKA (reference sequence). CDR3 size: 14 residues. With 1 base clipped from V and 10 bases from J, the junction kept 3 bases outside the gene matches. CDR3 coding DNA: TGCAGTGCTAGAGGGACAGGGGGCAGATCACCCCTCCACTTT. It encodes CSARGTGGRSPLHF.

The V call is TRBV14, the J call TRBJ2-3; perhaps TRBD1 as D (5 bases). This CDR3 has 16 amino acids. Germline-derived CDR1 and CDR2 are SGHDN and FVKESK. The V end lost 1 base, the J end lost 1 base, and 12 bases lay between the germline ends. DNA of the CDR3: TGTGCCAGCAGCCAAGGAACAGGCGCGGGCACAGATACGCAGTATTTT. It yields the protein CASSQGTGAGTDTQYF. Full variable domain (rest looked up from reference TRBV14 and TRBJ2-3): EAGVTQFPSHSVIEKGQTVTLRCDPISGHDNLYWYRRVMGKEIKFLLHFVKESKQDESGMPNNRFLAERTGGTYSTLKVQPAELEDSGVYFCASSQGTGAGTDTQYFGPGTRLTVL.

The rearrangement uses TRBV11-2 and TRBJ1-6; D possibly corresponds to TRBD1 (6 bases). V lost 1 base, J lost 4 bases, and 14 bases lay in between. This CDR3 has 17 amino acids. The germline V gene encodes CDR1 SGHAT and CDR2 FQNNGV. CDR3 amino acids: CASSLAGRGLYNSPLHF. In nucleotides, the CDR3 is TGTGCCAGCAGCTTAGCCGGCAGGGGATTATATAATTCACCCCTCCACTTT. The complete variable domain, with remaining parts taken from reference TRBV11-2 and TRBJ1-6, reads EAGVAQSPRYKIIEKRQSVAFWCNPISGHATLYWYQQILGQGPKLLIQFQNNGVVDDSQLPKDRFSAERLKGVDSTLKIQPAKLEDSAVYLCASSLAGRGLYNSPLHFGNGTRLTVT.

This clonotype was observed a few times. V usage is TRBV5-1 and J usage is TRBJ1-2; TRBD1 agrees at 10 bases. V dropped 4 bases and J dropped 7; count of bases not matched to a gene: 7. The CDR3 consists of 14 residues. The V gene's germline CDR1 is SGHRS and CDR2 YFSETQ. The CDR3: CASSPGQGMAGYTF. The DNA for the CDR3 is TGCGCCAGCAGCCCGGGACAGGGGATGGCTGGCTACACCTTC.

Only a few counts were recorded for this clonotype. V is TRBV27 and J is TRBJ1-1; D perhaps matches TRBD1 (5 bases). Looked up from germline, CDR1 is MNHEY and CDR2 is SMNVEV (reference sequence). The CDR3 length is 17 residues. Deletions cut 7 bases from V and 0 bases from J, with 21 bases between. CDR3: CASNPGRDRTLNTEAFF. The CDR3 region has the DNA TGTGCCAGCAATCCCGGTAGGGACCGCACCTTGAACACTGAAGCTTTCTTT.

This clonotype was seen more than once but under ten times. The J gene is TRBJ2-3, the V gene TRBV6-4, with unresolved D. Germline V gene sequence: CDR1 MRHNA, CDR2 SNTAGT. The germline V and J ends were trimmed by 6 bases and 0 bases, with 7 bases remaining between them. The CDR3 sequence is 13 residues long. CDR3 nucleotides: TGTGCCAGCAGGGGATCTAGCACAGATACGCAGTATTTT. It encodes CASRGSSTDTQYF.

This rearrangement joins TRBV5-1 to TRBJ2-1; 7 bases map to TRBD1. V was clipped by 4 bases and J by 8 bases; unmatched bases: 3. This CDR3 has 12 amino acids. The germline CDR1 and CDR2 sequences are SGHRS and YFSETQ. In DNA, the CDR3 is TGCGCCAGCAGCCGACAGGGAGATGAGCAGTTCTTC. Its protein is CASSRQGDEQFF.

This clonotype turned up a few times. The J gene is TRBJ2-5, the V gene TRBV7-2; 9 bases match TRBD2. This CDR3 has 17 amino acids. The germline CDR1 and CDR2 sequences are SGHTA and FQGNSA. Trimming cost V 5 bases and J 5 bases; bases outside gene matches: 15. The CDR3 sequence is CASSIRSSGGVGETQYF. The CDR3 DNA sequence: TGTGCCAGCAGCATCCGGAGTAGCGGGGGTGTTGGTGAGACCCAGTACTTC.

The rearrangement links TRBV24-1 to TRBJ2-3; 11 nucleotides match TRBD1. This CDR3 contains 15 residues. The germline gives CDR1 KGHDR, CDR2 SFDVKD. After removal of 3 bases from V and 6 bases from J, the junction contained 4 bases not matched to a gene. This CDR3 is CATSDPGTGGDTQYF. CDR3 nucleotides: TGTGCCACCAGTGATCCCGGGACAGGGGGGGATACGCAGTATTTT.

This clonotype was counted a few times. The chain is built from TRBV3-1 and TRBJ1-1, with D unclear. The V end lost 2 bases, the J end lost 8 bases, and 15 bases lay between the germline ends. Per the germline V gene, CDR1 is LGHDT and CDR2 is YNNKEL (reference sequence). This CDR3 comprises 14 residues. Written as DNA, the CDR3 is TGTGCCAGCAGCCAAATTCCGTCCTACCCCGAAGCTTTCTTT. Protein: CASSQIPSYPEAFF.

This clonotype has just a few counts. This chain uses TRBV28 with TRBJ2-7; 9 bases fit TRBD1. Germline V gives CDR1 MDHEN, CDR2 SYDVKM. The V and J ends lost 5 bases and 6 bases, in that order; junction bases with no gene match: 8. This CDR3 has 14 amino acids. CDR3 nucleotides: TGTGCCAGCAGTACCCCCGGGACAGGGCCCGAGCAGTACGTC. Translation: CASSTPGTGPEQYV.

This clonotype came up many times. V gene TRBV5-5 combines with J gene TRBJ1-1; D remains unclear. V was cut by 0 bases and J by 7 bases, with 7 bases left in between. Germline CDR1 SGHKS, CDR2 YYEKEE (reference sequence). This CDR3 is built from 12 residues. The CDR3: CASSLGRFEAFF. CDR3 in DNA: TGTGCCAGCAGCTTGGGACGGTTTGAAGCTTTCTTT.

The chain has TRBV6-6 and TRBJ1-1, with a possible D match to TRBD1 (5 bases). Looked up from germline, CDR1 is MNHNY and CDR2 is SVGAGI (reference sequence). The V gene lost 7 bases and the J gene lost 0 bases, with 6 bases spanning the gap. This CDR3 spans 12 amino acids. The CDR3 bases are TGTGCCAGCACCAGGGTGAACACTGAAGCTTTCTTT. Translating gives CASTRVNTEAFF.

The chain links TRBV12-3 or TRBV12-4 to TRBJ1-5; D remains ambiguous. The CDR3 spans 15 residues. Trimming cost V 1 base and J 3 bases, with 10 bases left between them. CDR3 amino acids: CASSLGGSVNQPQHF. The CDR3 nucleotides are TGTGCCAGCAGTTTAGGGGGTTCGGTCAATCAGCCCCAGCATTTT.

The rearrangement uses TRBV6-6 and TRBJ2-3; 7 nucleotides match TRBD1. The CDR3 spans 15 residues. Germline trimming cut 5 bases from V and 3 bases from J; bases unmatched to any gene: 8. Germline-derived CDR1 and CDR2 are MNHNY and SVGAGI (reference sequence). The CDR3 DNA is TGTGCCAGCAGTCCACCGGGACAGTTAACAGATACGCAGTATTTT. Translating gives CASSPPGQLTDTQYF.

V and J are TRBV14 and TRBJ2-5; TRBD2 agrees at 10 bases. This CDR3 spans 15 amino acids. V lost 5 bases and J lost 5; bases outside the gene matches: 8. Germline V gives CDR1 SGHDN, CDR2 FVKESK. The CDR3 region is CASSIAGGREETQYF. CDR3 sequence (DNA): TGTGCCAGCAGCATAGCGGGGGGCCGCGAGGAGACCCAGTACTTC.

This clonotype was picked up a small number of times. V and J are TRBV20-1 and TRBJ2-7, with D unresolved. The CDR3 extends over 13 amino acids. The germline V and J ends were trimmed by 1 base and 4 bases, with 11 bases remaining between them. Germline lookup yields CDR1 DFQATT and CDR2 SNEGSKA (reference sequence). The CDR3 loop is CSARAGAPYEQYV. The CDR3 DNA follows: TGCAGTGCTAGAGCGGGTGCCCCTTACGAGCAGTACGTC.

The chain combines TRBV20-1 with TRBJ2-1; TRBD2 matches 12 bases. CDR1 and CDR2 (germline): DFQATT, SNEGSKA (reference sequence). After removal of 5 bases from V and 7 bases from J, the junction contained 9 bases not matched to a gene. The CDR3 is 15 amino acids. The CDR3 sequence is CSAEPTSGGGNEQFF. CDR3 nucleotides: TGCAGTGCTGAACCGACTAGCGGGGGAGGTAATGAGCAGTTCTTC.

This clonotype turned up a few times. The chain recombines TRBV5-6 with TRBJ2-3; D might be TRBD1 or TRBD2, each matching 5 bases. Germline-derived CDR1 and CDR2 are SGHDT and YYEEEE. The CDR3 is 16 amino acids. With 6 bases removed from V and 2 bases from J, the gap between germline ends came to 19 bases. CDR3 DNA: TGTGCCAGCATTCTGGGACCGACGCTCACCACAGATACGCAGTATTTT. The encoded protein is CASILGPTLTTDTQYF.

This clonotype was seen only a few times. The chain is built from TRBV7-9 and TRBJ2-5, with TRBD2 identical over 8 bases. J was trimmed by 1 base and V by 4 bases; bases with no gene match: 8. The CDR3 is 16 amino acids. CDR1 SEHNR and CDR2 FQNEAQ come from the germline V gene (reference sequence). This chain's CDR3 is CASSWPFGGAQETQYF. CDR3 nucleotides: TGTGCCAGCAGCTGGCCTTTCGGGGGGGCCCAAGAGACCCAGTACTTC.

This clonotype came up many times. The chain employs TRBV20-1 and TRBJ1-1; D remains ambiguous. Trimming shortened V by 3 bases and J by 1 base, and 6 bases separated the two germline ends. Germline lookup yields CDR1 DFQATT and CDR2 SNEGSKA (reference sequence). This CDR3 has 12 residues. The CDR3 region has the DNA TGCAGTGCTAGGCCGGCGAACACTGAAGCTTTCTTT. This codes for CSARPANTEAFF.

The rearrangement joins TRBV5-6 to TRBJ2-3, with 12 bases that match TRBD2. This CDR3 region has 15 residues. V shed 1 base and J 4 bases; nucleotides not matched to a gene: 1. Germline V gene lookup returns CDR1 SGHDT and CDR2 YYEEEE. CDR3 coding DNA: TGTGCCAGCAGCTTGCCTAGCGGGGGGGCAGATACGCAGTATTTT. The encoded protein is CASSLPSGGADTQYF.

This clonotype was recorded a few times. V is TRBV5-1 and J is TRBJ1-1, with D possibly being TRBD1 (6 bases). CDR1 is SGHRS, CDR2 YFSETQ, per germline. V lost 0 bases and J 5 bases, leaving 14 bases between the germline ends. This CDR3 contains 15 residues. CDR3 coding DNA: TGCGCCAGCAGCTTGGACGGGGGGCGGGGTACTGAAGCTTTCTTT. Translation: CASSLDGGRGTEAFF.

The rearrangement links TRBV12-3 or TRBV12-4 to TRBJ1-4; D not certain. CDR3 length: 14 amino acids. The V end lost 5 bases, the J end lost 7 bases, and 14 bases lay between the germline ends. CDR3 protein: CASSTVESGEKLFF. CDR3 nucleotide sequence: TGTGCCAGCAGTACCGTAGAGTCCGGTGAAAAACTGTTTTTT.

A note on this clonotype: The junction shows a germline mismatch at one end, possibly a read error. The chain links TRBV20-1 to TRBJ1-2; D ambiguous. Per the germline V gene, CDR1 is DFQATT and CDR2 is SNEGSKA (reference sequence). This CDR3 has 11 amino acids. The CDR3 here is CSAITGRLRPF. The CDR3 DNA sequence: TGCAGTGCCATCACCGGCCGGCTGAGACCCTTC.

In this sample, this clonotype turned up a few times. V and J are TRBV7-2 and TRBJ1-2; the D gene is possibly TRBD1 (5 bases). Germline V gene sequence: CDR1 SGHTA, CDR2 FQGNSA. The CDR3 is 14 residues long. Trimming took off 5 bases at V and 0 bases at J, with 10 bases between the two ends. CDR3 amino acids: CASSLLTANYGYTF. As DNA, the CDR3 is TGTGCCAGCAGCCTCCTGACAGCTAACTATGGCTACACCTTC.

This clonotype was detected only a few times. The junction differs from germline at one of its ends, possibly a read error. The rearrangement joins TRBV11-1 to TRBJ2-3; D ambiguous. The germline gives CDR1 SGHAT, CDR2 FQDESV (reference sequence). The CDR3 runs 15 residues. The CDR3 sequence is CASNLVGRGEDTQYF. The CDR3 DNA follows: TGTGCCAGCAACTTAGTAGGACGAGGTGAAGATACGCAGTATTTT.